This T cell receptor (beta chain) was recorded in a study of cytomegalovirus exposure and HLA in healthy donors. Notes on the study in general: Solely CMV serostatus was available to characterize immune exposure. Upon later analysis, TCR association rates were observed to vary by HLA locus, being highest for DRB1 and lowest for HLA-C.

A remark on this clone: Its antigen is still unknown.

The CDR3 contains 11 residues. Germline CDR1 and CDR2: GTSNPN and SVGIG (reference sequence). Trimming took off 4 bases at V and 8 bases at J, with 11 bases between the two ends. The PCR ran on 60 Vbeta and 13 Jbeta primers. TCRdb's copy holds only in-frame clones and misses some; the assay was immunoSEQ multiplex PCR. The sample records roughly 150,000 clones, around 75% being singletons. The chain uses TRBV30 and TRBJ1-2; D possibly corresponds to TRBD1 (6 bases). Sequenced material: PBMCs. The origin of this receptor is a male donor in good health and CMV-seronegative. The CDR3 reads CAWIRQAGYTF. The CDR3 DNA is TGTGCCTGGATTAGACAGGCGGGCTACACCTTC.